The 28 T cell receptor beta chains presented below share a single source sample, sequenced in a study of cytomegalovirus exposure and HLA in healthy donors. Some clones are missing from TCRdb's copy, which holds only in-frame ones; the method was immunoSEQ multiplex PCR. The data contain 150,000 to 200,000 clones, roughly 82% of them singletons. Material: PBMCs. Receptor source: a young man in good health and CMV-seropositive.

The chain joins TRBV27 to TRBJ2-7; 9 bases align to TRBD2. The V segment lost 3 bases and the J segment 0 bases; nucleotides outside the gene matches: 9. The germline CDR1 and CDR2 sequences are MNHEY and SMNVEV (reference sequence). The CDR3 length is 17 residues. The CDR3 spells CASSFKVAGAISYEQYF. CDR3 sequence (DNA): TGTGCCAGCAGTTTTAAGGTAGCGGGGGCCATCTCCTACGAGCAGTACTTC.

V is TRBV28 and J is TRBJ2-7; no firm D call. The CDR3 sequence is 13 residues long. Trimming left V 1 base short and J 3 bases short, with 7 bases between. The germline CDR1 and CDR2 sequences are MDHEN and SYDVKM. Here the CDR3 reads CASSLSSLYEQYF. The DNA of the CDR3 is TGTGCCAGCAGTTTATCTTCCCTCTACGAGCAGTACTTC.

Concerning this clone: The sample has other DNA sequences that encode this CDR3 too. This chain's CDR3 is CASSLPGGTDTQYF. CDR3 nucleotides: TGTGCCAGCAGTTTACCGGGGGGGACAGATACGCAGTATTTT. The V gene is TRBV27, the J gene TRBJ2-3, with TRBD2 identical over 8 bases. The V gene's germline CDR1 is MNHEY and CDR2 SMNVEV (reference sequence). This CDR3 has 14 amino acids. V dropped 2 bases and J dropped 3; count of bases not matched to a gene: 1.

This clone was detected once. The rearrangement uses TRBV28 and TRBJ1-3; D is uncertain. V lost 6 bases and J 5 bases, leaving 11 bases between the germline ends. CDR1 is MDHEN, CDR2 SYDVKM, per germline. CDR3 length equals 13 residues. CDR3 DNA sequence: TGTGCCAGCAGCGACCGAGACAGAAACACCATATATTTT. It encodes CASSDRDRNTIYF.

The chain is built from TRBV11-3 and TRBJ2-1; tentative D call: TRBD1 (6 bases). V was shortened by 5 bases and J by 6 bases, with 14 bases between the two germline ends. CDR3 length: 14 amino acids. CDR1 SGHNT and CDR2 YENEEA come from the germline V gene. The CDR3 protein is CASSPGQLSNEQFF. CDR3 sequence (DNA): TGTGCCAGCAGCCCAGGACAGTTATCCAATGAGCAGTTCTTC. Using reference TRBV11-3 and TRBJ2-1 for the parts outside the CDR3, the full variable domain is EAGVVQSPRYKIIEKKQPVAFWCNPISGHNTLYWYLQNLGQGPELLIRYENEEAVDDSQLPKDRFSAERLKGVDSTLKIQPAELGDSAVYLCASSPGQLSNEQFFGPGTRLTVL.

The V gene is TRBV11-2, the J gene TRBJ1-5; 8 nucleotides match TRBD1. The trim removed 1 base at V and 3 bases at J, leaving 2 bases unmatched. The CDR3 has 15 residues. Looked up from germline, CDR1 is SGHAT and CDR2 is FQNNGV. The CDR3 reads CASSLGTGHNQPQHF. The CDR3 nucleotides read TGTGCCAGCAGCTTAGGGACAGGGCACAATCAGCCCCAGCATTTT.

This clone has a handful of counts. The chain employs TRBV29-1 and TRBJ2-7; D gene uncertain. CDR3 length equals 12 residues. Per the germline V gene, CDR1 is SQVTM and CDR2 is ANQGSEA. V gave up 3 bases and J gave up 2 bases, with 8 bases separating them. This CDR3 reads CSVEGMTYEQYF. As DNA, the CDR3 is TGCAGCGTTGAGGGCATGACCTACGAGCAGTACTTC.

The chain recombines TRBV27 with TRBJ2-7; TRBD2 agrees at 12 bases. There are 13 residues in the CDR3. J lost 4 bases, V lost 6 bases, and 1 base had no gene match. Germline CDR1 is MNHEY and CDR2 is SMNVEV (reference sequence). CDR3 in DNA: TGTGCCAGCAGGACTAGCGGGAGTTACGAGCAGTACTTC. Translated, it gives CASRTSGSYEQYF.

This clone was counted a few times. The V gene is TRBV5-5, the J gene TRBJ2-7, with a weak D call TRBD2 (6 bases). Trimming shortened V by 7 bases and J by 2 bases, and 13 bases separated the two germline ends. Germline V gene sequence: CDR1 SGHKS, CDR2 YYEKEE (reference sequence). The CDR3 covers 13 residues. The CDR3 sequence is CASFLRGTYEQYF. CDR3 in DNA: TGTGCCAGCTTTCTCCGCGGGACCTACGAGCAGTACTTC.

The CDR3, as DNA: TGTGCCAGCAGCGTCAGATACAACAATGAGCAGTTCTTC. It yields the protein CASSVRYNNEQFF. The chain employs TRBV9 and TRBJ2-1; D gene uncertain. CDR1 is SGDLS, CDR2 YYNGEE, per germline. This CDR3 region has 13 residues. V lost 2 bases and J 5 bases, leaving 8 bases between the germline ends.

The J gene is TRBJ2-4, the V gene TRBV4-3; a possible D gene is TRBD2 (6 bases). The CDR3 extends over 13 amino acids. CDR1 is LGHNA, CDR2 YSLEER, per germline. V lost 4 bases to trimming and J lost 6 bases, with 10 bases between them. The CDR3 DNA follows: TGCGCCAGCAGCCCGGGACTCACAAACATTCAGTACTTC. This translates into CASSPGLTNIQYF.

This clone appeared a few times. The V gene is TRBV11-2, the J gene TRBJ1-2; D not certain. The CDR3 has 14 amino acids. Germline lookup yields CDR1 SGHAT and CDR2 FQNNGV. Trimming stripped 1 base from V and 8 bases from J, with 14 bases between. CDR3 residues: CASSLVNSNSGYTF. In DNA, the CDR3 is TGTGCCAGCAGCTTAGTTAACAGCAACTCCGGCTACACCTTC.

This clone has only one observation. The chain combines TRBV5-1 with TRBJ2-5; D possibly corresponds to TRBD1 (6 bases). V was cut by 4 bases and J by 2 bases, with 18 bases left in between. CDR1 and CDR2 from the germline V gene are SGHRS and YFSETQ. This CDR3 contains 16 residues. CDR3 bases: TGCGCCAGCAGCCGGGGCGCAGGGGTCGAACAAGAGACCCAGTACTTC. Its protein product is CASSRGAGVEQETQYF.

The chain is built from TRBV5-1 and TRBJ2-3, with D possibly being TRBD1 (6 bases). CDR1 SGHRS and CDR2 YFSETQ come from the germline V gene. V was cut by 0 bases and J by 2 bases, with 10 bases left in between. This CDR3 spans 15 amino acids. Here the CDR3 reads CASSLGKGVTDTQYF. In nucleotides, the CDR3 is TGCGCCAGCAGCTTGGGCAAGGGGGTCACAGATACGCAGTATTTT.

This sequence joins TRBV19 and TRBJ2-1; weak D call: TRBD2 (6 bases). The CDR3 spans 15 residues. CDR1 is LNHDA and CDR2 is SQIVND in the germline V gene (reference sequence). V dropped 1 base and J dropped 4 bases, with 11 bases sitting between them. CDR3 protein: CASSIVLAIYNEQFF. The CDR3 region has the DNA TGTGCCAGTAGTATAGTCCTAGCGATATACAATGAGCAGTTCTTC.

The chain joins TRBV6-5 to TRBJ1-4; weak D call: TRBD1 (5 bases). Per the germline V gene, CDR1 is MNHEY and CDR2 is SVGAGI. This CDR3 spans 14 amino acids. Trimming cost V 2 bases and J 10 bases, with 14 bases left between them. The CDR3 region is CASSYGPGLGKLFF. CDR3 DNA: TGTGCCAGCAGTTACGGTCCAGGGCTCGGAAAACTGTTTTTT.

This sequence joins TRBV7-3 and TRBJ2-1, with TRBD2 matching over 13 bases. This CDR3 is built from 19 residues. V was pared by 5 bases and J by 2 bases, with 12 bases of the junction left unmatched. CDR1 and CDR2 from the germline V gene are SGHTA and FQGTGA. This chain's CDR3 is CASSTSGTSGARTYNEQFF. In DNA, the CDR3 is TGTGCCAGCAGCACCTCCGGGACTAGCGGGGCGAGGACCTACAATGAGCAGTTCTTC.

This clone was counted a single time. V usage is TRBV4-3 and J usage is TRBJ2-1, with 8 nucleotides matching TRBD1. The CDR3 contains 16 residues. Per the germline V gene, CDR1 is LGHNA and CDR2 is YSLEER. After removal of 1 base from V and 1 base from J, the junction contained 3 bases not matched to a gene. In nucleotides, the CDR3 is TGCGCCAGCAGCCAAGGCACAGGGGGGTCCTACAATGAGCAGTTCTTC. As protein: CASSQGTGGSYNEQFF.

The V and J genes are TRBV5-8 and TRBJ2-7, with 7 bases aligning to TRBD2. The CDR3 has 14 amino acids. The V gene end was trimmed by 4 bases and the J gene end by 3 bases; junction bases not matched to a gene: 7. Germline loops: CDR1 SGHTS, CDR2 YDEGEE. The CDR3 region has the DNA TGTGCCAGCAGCCCCCGGGGGGAGCGCTACGAGCAGTACTTC. Residues: CASSPRGERYEQYF.

This sequence joins TRBV28 and TRBJ2-5; a possible D gene is TRBD2 (7 bases). The V end lost 8 bases, the J end lost 1 base, and 14 bases lay between the germline ends. CDR1 and CDR2 from the germline V gene are MDHEN and SYDVKM. The CDR3 covers 14 residues. CDR3 sequence: CASREGGLQETQYF. The CDR3 DNA sequence: TGTGCCAGCCGTGAGGGGGGGCTCCAAGAGACCCAGTACTTC.

The gene calls are TRBV18 and TRBJ1-2; 9 positions agree with TRBD1. With V trimmed by 2 bases and J by 3 bases, 7 bases remained unmatched. The CDR3 runs to 16 residues. Per the germline V gene, CDR1 is KGHSH and CDR2 is LQKENI. For the CDR3, the DNA is TGTGCCAGCTCACCATTTGGGACAGGGAGGGACTATGGCTACACCTTC. Encoded protein: CASSPFGTGRDYGYTF.

The DNA of the CDR3 is TGTGCCAGCAGCCCGGGACAGGGGGCCGTCTATGGCTACACCTTC. Its protein is CASSPGQGAVYGYTF. V gene TRBV7-2 combines with J gene TRBJ1-2; 12 bases are a match to TRBD1. CDR1 is SGHTA, CDR2 FQGNSA, per germline. The CDR3 extends over 15 amino acids. Losses at the gene ends were 5 bases for V and 4 bases for J; bases not matched to a gene: 5. The full variable domain, with the rest looked up from reference TRBV7-2 and TRBJ1-2, is GAGVSQSPSNKVTEKGKDVELRCDPISGHTALYWYRQSLGQGLEFLIYFQGNSAPDKSGLPSDRFSAERTGGSVSTLTIQRTQQEDSAVYLCASSPGQGAVYGYTFGSGTRLTVV.

CDR3 in DNA: TGTGCCAGCAGCTCCGATTTAGCGGGAGGGCCGAGGCAGTTCTTC. The encoded protein is CASSSDLAGGPRQFF. V usage is TRBV5-6 and J usage is TRBJ2-1, with 11 bases lining up with TRBD2. This CDR3 is built from 15 residues. Trimming at V came to 3 bases and at J to 12 bases, leaving 11 bases not matched to a gene. Germline CDR1 and CDR2: SGHDT and YYEEEE.

V gene TRBV6-5 combines with J gene TRBJ1-2; 7 nucleotides line up with TRBD1. CDR3 length: 14 amino acids. Germline V gene sequence: CDR1 MNHEY, CDR2 SVGAGI. V lost 5 bases and J lost 4; bases outside the gene matches: 7. The CDR3 DNA sequence: TGTGCCAGCAGTGTAGGACAGGCGCCCTATGGCTACACCTTC. This encodes CASSVGQAPYGYTF.

This clone was counted a single time. This chain links TRBV6-5 with TRBJ2-5; 7 bases fit TRBD2. Germline V gene sequence: CDR1 MNHEY, CDR2 SVGAGI. V shed 4 bases, J shed 5 bases, and the junction held 7 bases outside the gene matches. The CDR3 length is 14 residues. The CDR3 nucleotides read TGTGCCAGCAGTTCACCAACCGGGGGGGAGACCCAGTACTTC. Translated, it gives CASSSPTGGETQYF.

This clone occurred a few times. The V call is TRBV5-8, the J call TRBJ2-7; D might be TRBD2 (5 bases). The V gene's germline CDR1 is SGHTS and CDR2 YDEGEE. This CDR3 has 14 residues. V lost 2 bases and J 3 bases, leaving 12 bases between the germline ends. CDR3 in DNA: TGTGCCAGCAGCTTCGGCAGGCGGGTCTACGAGCAGTACTTC. Translating gives CASSFGRRVYEQYF.

This clone occurred once. V gene TRBV5-5 combines with J gene TRBJ2-2; D remains ambiguous. Germline V gene lookup returns CDR1 SGHKS and CDR2 YYEKEE (reference sequence). CDR3 length: 16 amino acids. V shed 4 bases and J shed 1 base, with 14 bases lying between them. The CDR3 here is CASSLGPRLNTGELFF. The CDR3 DNA is TGTGCCAGCAGCCTAGGCCCCCGTTTGAACACCGGGGAGCTGTTTTTT.

A single count supports this clone. The CDR3 region is CAISEWSSYEQYF. The CDR3 region has the DNA TGTGCCATCAGTGAGTGGAGCTCCTACGAGCAGTACTTC. The rearrangement joins TRBV10-3 to TRBJ2-7, with D unresolved. The CDR3 length is 13 residues. From germline, CDR1 is ENHRY and CDR2 SYGVKD. Trimming shortened V by 1 base and J by 0 bases, and 4 bases separated the two germline ends.